This T cell receptor beta chain was retrieved from a study of cytomegalovirus exposure and HLA in healthy donors. The germline V gene has CDR1 SGHAT and CDR2 FQNNGV. V was shortened by 5 bases and J by 4 bases, with 11 bases between the two germline ends. The CDR3 totals 14 residues. The PCR made use of 60 Vbeta and 13 Jbeta primers. Here immunoSEQ multiplex PCR was the method, and the copy in TCRdb shows in-frame clones only, minus some. Altogether about 120,000 clones are present, 70% to 80% being singletons, with the ten largest covering 2.7%. The donors were healthy bone marrow donors. Findings and caveats of the study: In a later analysis, most CMV-associated TCR beta chains appeared HLA-restricted.

In the case of this clone: Its target is not known.

This chain links TRBV11-2 with TRBJ2-2; D is undetermined. Sequenced input: PBMCs. The receptor comes from a woman in her forties in good health and CMV-seropositive. The DNA of the CDR3 is TGTGCCAGCAGCCCCCTTCGCGGCACCGGGGAGCTGTTTTTT. It yields the protein CASSPLRGTGELFF. Filled out from reference TRBV11-2 and TRBJ2-2, the complete variable domain reads EAGVAQSPRYKIIEKRQSVAFWCNPISGHATLYWYQQILGQGPKLLIQFQNNGVVDDSQLPKDRFSAERLKGVDSTLKIQPAKLEDSAVYLCASSPLRGTGELFFGEGSRLTVL.